The 28 T cell receptor beta chains reported below all come from one sample, sequenced in a study of CD8 T cells in Susac syndrome. After extraction with the RNeasy kit, roughly 0.5 to 1 ug of the RNA was reverse transcribed using random hexamers. TCRdb reanalysed the immunoSEQ multiplex PCR reads using MiXCR and keeps one entry per CDR3 protein. The sample includes about 180,000 distinct CDR3 sequences, around 94% of them seen just once. Sequencing was carried out using CD4+ T cells from PBMCs. These receptors were obtained from a human donor with Susac syndrome.

This rearrangement joins TRBV6-4 to TRBJ1-2; weak D call: TRBD1 (5 bases). The CDR3 sequence is 14 residues long. The V end was cut by 0 bases, the J end by 8 bases, with 13 bases between. Germline assignment: CDR1 MRHNA and CDR2 SNTAGT. CDR3 in amino acids: CASSDSGAARGYTF. The DNA for the CDR3 is TGTGCCAGCAGTGACTCAGGGGCGGCCCGGGGCTACACCTTC.

The rearrangement joins TRBV19 to TRBJ1-5; 7 bases line up with TRBD1. The CDR3 runs 14 residues. After removal of 3 bases from V and 4 bases from J, the junction contained 3 bases not matched to a gene. Germline V gene sequence: CDR1 LNHDA, CDR2 SQIVND (reference sequence). The CDR3 reads CASSMGQKNQPQHF. In DNA, the CDR3 is TGTGCCAGTAGTATGGGACAGAAAAATCAGCCCCAGCATTTT. Full variable domain (outside the CDR3, taken from reference TRBV19 and TRBJ1-5): DGGITQSPKYLFRKEGQNVTLSCEQNLNHDAMYWYRQDPGQGLRLIYYSQIVNDFQKGDIAEGYSVSREKKESFPLTVTSAQKNPTAFYLCASSMGQKNQPQHFGDGTRLSIL.

V gene TRBV5-1 combines with J gene TRBJ2-2, with D hard to call. Germline V gives CDR1 SGHRS, CDR2 YFSETQ. CDR3 size: 15 residues. V lost 0 bases and J lost 0, with 6 bases in between. The chain's CDR3 is CASSLDTPNTGELFF. CDR3 nucleotide sequence: TGCGCCAGCAGCTTGGACACACCGAACACCGGGGAGCTGTTTTTT.

This chain uses TRBV14 with TRBJ1-1; D may be TRBD1 (6 bases). This CDR3 spans 12 amino acids. The V end lost 9 bases, the J end lost 1 base, and 9 bases lay between the germline ends. Germline CDR1 SGHDN, CDR2 FVKESK. The CDR3 is CARAQGNTEAFF. The CDR3 nucleotides read TGTGCCAGGGCACAGGGGAACACTGAAGCTTTCTTT.

This chain uses TRBV7-2 with TRBJ1-6, with 9 bases matching TRBD1. Germline CDR1 reads SGHTA; CDR2 reads FQGNSA. Losses at the gene ends were 5 bases for V and 6 bases for J; bases not matched to a gene: 8. This CDR3 is built from 16 residues. The CDR3 region is CASSLNGQGPNSPLHF. In DNA form, the CDR3 reads TGTGCCAGCAGCCTAAATGGACAGGGGCCTAATTCACCCCTCCACTTT.

The chain carries TRBV5-1 and TRBJ2-1; TRBD1 agrees at 9 bases. The V gene end was trimmed by 4 bases and the J gene end by 9 bases; junction bases not matched to a gene: 5. The germline V gene encodes CDR1 SGHRS and CDR2 YFSETQ. The length of the CDR3 is 13 residues. CDR3 sequence reads: CASSRDRAREQFF. Here the CDR3 DNA reads TGCGCCAGCAGCCGGGACAGGGCGCGTGAGCAGTTCTTC.

This chain connects TRBV20-1 to TRBJ2-7; D perhaps matches TRBD1 (5 bases). This CDR3 comprises 14 residues. The V and J ends lost 5 bases and 2 bases respectively, with 16 bases between them. Germline V lookup: CDR1 DFQATT, CDR2 SNEGSKA (reference sequence). As DNA, the CDR3 is TGCAGTGCTCCCTCGGCAGGGTACACCTACGAGCAGTACTTC. Translated, it gives CSAPSAGYTYEQYF.

This chain connects TRBV4-3 to TRBJ1-2, with D unresolved. Looked up from germline, CDR1 is LGHNA and CDR2 is YSLEER. V lost 1 base and J 7 bases, leaving 7 bases between the germline ends. The CDR3 is made up of 12 amino acids. The DNA for the CDR3 is TGCGCCAGCAGCCAAGGGAGTTTTGGCTACACCTTC. This gives the protein CASSQGSFGYTF.

The genes are TRBV29-1 and TRBJ2-3, with D unresolved. V gave up 8 bases and J gave up 5 bases, with 11 bases separating them. This CDR3 spans 11 amino acids. CDR1 and CDR2 from the germline V gene are SQVTM and ANQGSEA. CDR3 coding DNA: TGCAGCAAAACTGACGGAGATACGCAGTATTTT. It specifies CSKTDGDTQYF.

The V call is TRBV20-1, the J call TRBJ1-1; D gene uncertain. Between the trimmed V and J ends, which lost 3 bases and 6 bases, there was a span of 5 bases. CDR1 and CDR2 from the germline V gene are DFQATT and SNEGSKA (reference sequence). The CDR3 sequence is 10 residues long. DNA for the CDR3: TGCAGTGCTAGTTTCCCTGAAGCTTTCTTT. Amino acid sequence: CSASFPEAFF.

This rearrangement joins TRBV19 to TRBJ2-7; D unresolved. CDR1 is LNHDA, CDR2 SQIVND, per germline (reference sequence). CDR3 length: 13 residues. The germline V and J ends were trimmed by 3 bases and 3 bases, with 9 bases remaining between them. CDR3 in amino acids: CASSIRLGYEQYF. Here the CDR3 DNA reads TGTGCCAGTAGTATCCGGTTGGGCTACGAGCAGTACTTC.

The rearrangement uses TRBV9 and TRBJ1-1; D is unresolved. Trimming removed 0 bases at V and 0 bases at J, with 9 bases between. This CDR3 region has 15 residues. Germline CDR1 is SGDLS and CDR2 is YYNGEE. This chain's CDR3 is CASSVVRTMNTEAFF. Written as DNA, the CDR3 is TGTGCCAGCAGCGTAGTACGGACCATGAACACTGAAGCTTTCTTT.

The chain carries TRBV19 and TRBJ2-7; D is uncertain. The CDR3 consists of 13 residues. The V and J ends lost 9 bases and 2 bases respectively, with 14 bases between them. Germline V gene sequence: CDR1 LNHDA, CDR2 SQIVND (reference sequence). CDR3 protein: CASSRGPTYEQYF. In DNA form, the CDR3 reads TGTGCCAGCTCCCGCGGACCAACCTACGAGCAGTACTTC.

CDR3 loop: CASSPRDPPSGTEAFF. CDR3 bases: TGTGCCAGCTCACCAAGAGACCCCCCTAGTGGGACTGAAGCTTTCTTT. This chain links TRBV18 with TRBJ1-1; no reliable D call. Germline V gives CDR1 KGHSH, CDR2 LQKENI. V gave up 2 bases and J gave up 5 bases, with 18 bases separating them. The CDR3 runs 16 residues.

The chain couples TRBV12-3 or TRBV12-4 to TRBJ2-5; weak D call: TRBD2 (7 bases). The CDR3 length is 14 residues. V shed 3 bases and J shed 5 bases, with 13 bases lying between them. The CDR3: CASSFGGAGETQYF. The DNA of the CDR3 is TGTGCCAGCAGTTTTGGGGGGGCCGGGGAGACCCAGTACTTC.

In this sample, this clonotype turned up once. The J gene is TRBJ1-5, the V gene TRBV12-3 or TRBV12-4; TRBD1 might be the D (5 bases). Trimming cost V 2 bases and J 10 bases, with 15 bases left between them. The CDR3 spans 14 residues. The CDR3 nucleotides read TGTGCCAGCAGTTTACAGGGTATTGGTTCTCCCCAGCATTTT. It specifies CASSLQGIGSPQHF.

The gene calls are TRBV5-1 and TRBJ2-1; D is possibly TRBD1 or TRBD2 (5 bases each). V was trimmed by 6 bases and J by 0 bases, leaving 10 bases between them. The germline gives CDR1 SGHRS, CDR2 YFSETQ. There are 14 residues in the CDR3. Written as DNA, the CDR3 is TGCGCCAGCAACCCAGGGAGCTCCTACAATGAGCAGTTCTTC. Its protein is CASNPGSSYNEQFF.

V is TRBV11-2 and J is TRBJ1-1; 11 nucleotides agree with TRBD1. V lost 5 bases and J lost 5; bases outside the gene matches: 10. The germline gives CDR1 SGHAT, CDR2 FQNNGV. The CDR3 sequence is 16 residues long. Here the CDR3 reads CASSLGTGGVETEAFF. In DNA form, the CDR3 reads TGTGCCAGCAGCCTCGGGACAGGGGGTGTGGAGACTGAAGCTTTCTTT.

The chain employs TRBV7-9 and TRBJ2-7, with 7 bases lining up with TRBD1. This CDR3 spans 15 amino acids. V was pared by 1 base and J by 7 bases, with 10 bases of the junction left unmatched. In germline, CDR1 is SEHNR, CDR2 FQNEAQ (reference sequence). This CDR3 reads CASSLGTGTVREQYF. The CDR3 coding sequence is TGTGCCAGCAGCTTAGGTACCGGGACAGTGAGAGAGCAGTACTTC. Drawing the rest from reference TRBV7-9 and TRBJ2-7, the complete variable domain is DTGVSQNPRHKITKRGQNVTFRCDPISEHNRLYWYRQTLGQGPEFLTYFQNEAQLEKSRLLSDRFSAERPKGSFSTLEIQRTEQGDSAMYLCASSLGTGTVREQYFGPGTRLTVT.

The chain links TRBV27 to TRBJ1-2; 8 nucleotides agree with TRBD1. CDR1 is MNHEY and CDR2 is SMNVEV in the germline V gene (reference sequence). CDR3 length: 13 amino acids. The ends lost 5 bases at V and 6 bases at J; junction bases unmatched: 5. The CDR3 reads CASSDRGVDGYTF. CDR3 coding DNA: TGTGCCAGCAGTGACAGGGGCGTAGATGGCTACACCTTC.

V usage is TRBV12-3 or TRBV12-4 and J usage is TRBJ1-2, with 8 bases that match TRBD1. This CDR3 contains 17 residues. The V segment lost 3 bases and the J segment 4 bases; nucleotides outside the gene matches: 13. DNA for the CDR3: TGTGCCAGCAGTTTTGAAGGAACAGGGGGAAAGCGCTATGGCTACACCTTC. Translating gives CASSFEGTGGKRYGYTF.

The chain has TRBV29-1 and TRBJ2-4; TRBD2 matches 14 bases. This CDR3 has 23 residues. Looked up from germline, CDR1 is SQVTM and CDR2 is ANQGSEA. V gave up 8 bases and J gave up 3 bases; unmatched junction bases: 30. The CDR3 loop is CSPSSGTGGTGTSGRSDKNIQYF. The CDR3 bases are TGCAGCCCGAGCAGCGGGACAGGGGGCACCGGGACTAGCGGGAGATCGGACAAAAACATTCAGTACTTC.

The V gene is TRBV18, the J gene TRBJ1-2; 9 positions match TRBD1. The germline CDR1 and CDR2 sequences are KGHSH and LQKENI. The length of the CDR3 is 14 residues. The V segment lost 1 base and the J segment 7 bases; nucleotides outside the gene matches: 4. The CDR3 region is CASSPRGQGSGYTF. CDR3 bases: TGTGCCAGCTCACCACGGGGACAGGGAAGTGGCTACACCTTC.

The chain employs TRBV5-1 and TRBJ2-5; no clear D gene. V was trimmed by 0 bases and J by 2 bases, leaving 11 bases between them. CDR1 is SGHRS and CDR2 is YFSETQ in the germline V gene. The CDR3 runs to 15 residues. CDR3 protein: CASSLAGSDQETQYF. CDR3 nucleotides: TGCGCCAGCAGCTTGGCCGGCTCCGATCAAGAGACCCAGTACTTC.

The genes are TRBV2 and TRBJ1-2, with TRBD1 matching 9 bases. V was pared by 6 bases and J by 4 bases, with 3 bases of the junction left unmatched. The CDR3 totals 13 residues. Germline lookup yields CDR1 SNHLY and CDR2 FYNNEI. CDR3 DNA: TGTGCCAGCAGGGGGACAGGGACCTATGGCTACACCTTC. Its translation: CASRGTGTYGYTF. Together with reference TRBV2 and TRBJ1-2, the CDR3 gives the full variable domain: EPEVTQTPSHQVTQMGQEVILRCVPISNHLYFYWYRQILGQKVEFLVSFYNNEISEKSEIFDDQFSVERPDGSNFTLKIRSTKLEDSAMYFCASRGTGTYGYTFGSGTRLTVV.

This sequence joins TRBV7-9 and TRBJ2-3; unclear D gene. CDR1 is SEHNR, CDR2 FQNEAQ, per germline (reference sequence). The CDR3 covers 13 residues. V lost 2 bases, J lost 5 bases, and 8 bases lay in between. The CDR3 DNA reads as TGTGCCAGCAGCTTACTCCAGCGAGATACGCAGTATTTT. Residues: CASSLLQRDTQYF.

This chain links TRBV6-5 with TRBJ2-1, with 7 bases matching TRBD2. The CDR3 is 15 residues long. V trimming: 6 bases; J trimming: 4 bases; junction bases outside the gene matches: 9. Germline V gene sequence: CDR1 MNHEY, CDR2 SVGAGI. Written as DNA, the CDR3 is TGTGCCAGCAGGCCGGAAGCGGGGATTTACAATGAGCAGTTCTTC. Protein product: CASRPEAGIYNEQFF.

The chain is built from TRBV20-1 and TRBJ2-3; D possibly corresponds to TRBD1 (8 bases). Germline V lookup: CDR1 DFQATT, CDR2 SNEGSKA (reference sequence). This CDR3 contains 19 residues. Deletions cut 1 base from V and 4 bases from J, with 27 bases between. CDR3 coding DNA: TGCAGTGCTAGAGCCTTGGGACTGGGGGGGCAGGGGGCAGCAGATACGCAGTATTTT. Encoded protein: CSARALGLGGQGAADTQYF.